Listed below are T cell receptor beta chains from one sample, sequenced in a study of blood T cell repertoires in COVID-19. The method was immunoSEQ multiplex PCR; TCRdb's version includes in-frame clones alone and lacks a portion of them. Of about 82,000 clones listed, over 70% were seen once; the top ten hold approximately 12%. Sequencing input: peripheral blood. All receptors come from a woman between 40 and 50 years old with active or convalescent COVID-19. CDR3s include the opening cysteine and the closing phenylalanine or tryptophan. The D gene is left open where the match is weak. Clone size, where shown, is once, few, many, or a class for clones that have expanded.

>TRBJ2-2|once|-|TRBV12-5
TGTGCTAGTGCCCTAACAGGTTTTACCGGGGAGCTGTTTTTT
CASALTGFTGELFF
>TRBJ2-1|once|TRBD2|TRBV5-1
TGCGCCAGCAGCGTCTCTAGCGGATTATACAATGAGCAGTTCTTC
CASSVSSGLYNEQFF
>TRBJ1-1|-|-|TRBV7-5
TGTGTCAGAAGCACTAGAAGACAGAACACTGAAGCTTTCTTT
CVRSTRRQNTEAFF
>TRBJ2-7|-|TRBD2|TRBV7-2
TGTGCCAGCAGCTACAGACTAGCGGGATCTTACGAGCAGTACTTC
CASSYRLAGSYEQYF
>TRBJ2-7|medium-sized|-|TRBV7-2
TGTGCCAGCAGCTTAGCTGAGGTGGCCGGGTCCTACGAGCAGTACTTC
CASSLAEVAGSYEQYF
>TRBJ1-2|few|-|TRBV27
TGTGCCAGCAGTTTATCGCCAGGGGACTATGGCTACACCTTC
CASSLSPGDYGYTF
>TRBJ1-2|-|TRBD1|TRBV19
TGTGCCAGTAGGAACATTGGACAGGCCGGATATGGCTACACCTTC
CASRNIGQAGYGYTF
>TRBJ1-2|-|-|TRBV25-1
TGTGCCAGCAGTGGAGCGGAGGGTGGCAGGGTGGGTGGCTACACCTTC
CASSGAEGGRVGGYTF
>TRBJ2-5|few|TRBD2|TRBV6-5
TGTGCCAGCAGACCCGGGACTAGTGGGACCCAGTACTTC
CASRPGTSGTQYF
>TRBJ2-7|-|-|TRBV18
TGTGCCAGCTCATCAGGGATTTCCGAGCAGTACTTC
CASSSGISEQYF